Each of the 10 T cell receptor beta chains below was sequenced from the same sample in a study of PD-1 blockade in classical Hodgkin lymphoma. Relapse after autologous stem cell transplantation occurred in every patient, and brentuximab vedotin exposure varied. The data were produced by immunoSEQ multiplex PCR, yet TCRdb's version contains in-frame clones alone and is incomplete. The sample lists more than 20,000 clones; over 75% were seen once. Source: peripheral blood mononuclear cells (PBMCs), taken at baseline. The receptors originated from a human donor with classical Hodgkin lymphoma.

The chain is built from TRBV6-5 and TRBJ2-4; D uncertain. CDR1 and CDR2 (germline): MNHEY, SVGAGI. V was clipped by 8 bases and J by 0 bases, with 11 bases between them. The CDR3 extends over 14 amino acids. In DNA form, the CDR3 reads TGTGCCAGCGGAGACACCAGAGCCAAAAACATTCAGTACTTC. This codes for CASGDTRAKNIQYF.

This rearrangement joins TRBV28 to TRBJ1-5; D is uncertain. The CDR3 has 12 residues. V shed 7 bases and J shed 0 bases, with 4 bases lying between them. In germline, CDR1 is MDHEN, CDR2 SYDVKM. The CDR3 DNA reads TGTGCCAGCAAGTATAGCAATCAGCCCCAGCATTTT. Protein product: CASKYSNQPQHF.

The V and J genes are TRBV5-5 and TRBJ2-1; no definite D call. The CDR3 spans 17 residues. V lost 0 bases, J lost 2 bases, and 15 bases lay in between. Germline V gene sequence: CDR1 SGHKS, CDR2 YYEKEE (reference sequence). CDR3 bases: TGTGCCAGCAGCTTGGTTTGGAAGGCAGAGACCTACAATGAGCAGTTCTTC. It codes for CASSLVWKAETYNEQFF.

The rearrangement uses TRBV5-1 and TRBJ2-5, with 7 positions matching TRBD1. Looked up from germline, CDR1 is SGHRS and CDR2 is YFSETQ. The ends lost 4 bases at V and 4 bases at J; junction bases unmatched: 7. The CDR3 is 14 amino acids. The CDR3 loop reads CASSTGQAAETQYF. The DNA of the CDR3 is TGCGCCAGCAGCACAGGACAGGCTGCAGAGACCCAGTACTTC.

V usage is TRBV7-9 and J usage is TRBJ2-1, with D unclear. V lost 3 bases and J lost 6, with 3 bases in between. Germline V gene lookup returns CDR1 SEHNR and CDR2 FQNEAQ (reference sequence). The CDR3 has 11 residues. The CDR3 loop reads CASSFVNEQFF. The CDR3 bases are TGTGCCAGCAGCTTTGTCAATGAGCAGTTCTTC.

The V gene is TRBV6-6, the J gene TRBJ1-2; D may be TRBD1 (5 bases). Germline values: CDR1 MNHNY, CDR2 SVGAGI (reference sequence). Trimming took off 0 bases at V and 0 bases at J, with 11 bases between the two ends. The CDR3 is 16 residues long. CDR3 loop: CASSYSTDGSNYGYTF. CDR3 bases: TGTGCCAGCAGTTACTCGACAGACGGTTCTAACTATGGCTACACCTTC.

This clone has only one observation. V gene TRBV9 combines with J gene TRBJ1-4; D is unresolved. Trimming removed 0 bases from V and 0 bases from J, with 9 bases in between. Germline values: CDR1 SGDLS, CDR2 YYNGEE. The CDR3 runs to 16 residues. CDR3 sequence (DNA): TGTGCCAGCAGCGTAGCTATCGGGGCAACTAATGAAAAACTGTTTTTT. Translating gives CASSVAIGATNEKLFF.

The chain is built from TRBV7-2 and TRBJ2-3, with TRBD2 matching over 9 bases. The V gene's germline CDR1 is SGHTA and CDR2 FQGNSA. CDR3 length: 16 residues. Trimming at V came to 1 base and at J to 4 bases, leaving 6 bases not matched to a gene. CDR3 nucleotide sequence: TGTGCCAGCAGCTTAGTACTAGCGGGTTTTCCAGATACGCAGTATTTT. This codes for CASSLVLAGFPDTQYF. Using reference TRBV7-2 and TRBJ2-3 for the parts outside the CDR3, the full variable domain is GAGVSQSPSNKVTEKGKDVELRCDPISGHTALYWYRQSLGQGLEFLIYFQGNSAPDKSGLPSDRFSAERTGGSVSTLTIQRTQQEDSAVYLCASSLVLAGFPDTQYFGPGTRLTVL.

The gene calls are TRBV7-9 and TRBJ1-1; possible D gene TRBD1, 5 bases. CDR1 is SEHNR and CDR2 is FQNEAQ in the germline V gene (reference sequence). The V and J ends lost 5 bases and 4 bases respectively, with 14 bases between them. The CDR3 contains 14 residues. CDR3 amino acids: CASSPGYGITEAFF. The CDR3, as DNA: TGTGCCAGCAGCCCAGGGTATGGGATCACTGAAGCTTTCTTT.

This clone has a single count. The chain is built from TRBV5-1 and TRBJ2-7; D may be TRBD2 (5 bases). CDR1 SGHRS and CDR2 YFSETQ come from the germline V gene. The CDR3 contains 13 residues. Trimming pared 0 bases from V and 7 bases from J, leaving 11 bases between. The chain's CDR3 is CASSLAGVGEQYF. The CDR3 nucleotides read TGCGCCAGCAGCTTGGCCGGGGTCGGGGAGCAGTACTTC.